A single sample gave rise to the 9 T cell receptor beta chains below, sequenced in a study of blood T cells in healthy people across ages. Primed by a sample-barcoded 5' primer and a J-beta primer mix, a second PCR proceeded for roughly 7 to 12 cycles. TCRdb ran MiXCR on the 5' RACE reads and lists one entry per CDR3 protein. The sample shows 780,000 or so distinct CDR3 sequences, roughly 25% of them seen only once. These records were also assigned to another study, of T cells of mothers and their children.

The sequencing sample was made of blood. The receptors here all came from a boy aged 10-17 years in good health.

The chain has TRBV4-3 and TRBJ2-1; D remains unclear. CDR1 LGHNA and CDR2 YSLEER come from the germline V gene. CDR3 size: 15 residues. V was trimmed by 1 base and J by 9 bases, leaving 16 bases between them. CDR3 coding DNA: TGCGCCAGCAGCCAAGTGGGCAAGTATGTGGGTGAGCAGTTCTTC. Protein product: CASSQVGKYVGEQFF.

There are a few counts of this clonotype. The gene calls are TRBV19 and TRBJ1-6, with a tentative D call TRBD1 (5 bases). Germline-derived CDR1 and CDR2 are LNHDA and SQIVND (reference sequence). Trimming took 5 bases from V and 3 from J, leaving 8 bases between them. The CDR3 extends over 14 amino acids. CDR3 coding DNA: TGTGCCAGTAGTGACGACAGCTATAATTCACCCCTCCACTTT. Encoded protein: CASSDDSYNSPLHF. The entire variable domain, with the rest obtained from reference TRBV19 and TRBJ1-6, is as follows: DGGITQSPKYLFRKEGQNVTLSCEQNLNHDAMYWYRQDPGQGLRLIYYSQIVNDFQKGDIAEGYSVSREKKESFPLTVTSAQKNPTAFYLCASSDDSYNSPLHFGNGTRLTVT.

This clonotype was detected a few times. The chain joins TRBV20-1 to TRBJ2-3; no clear D gene. Trimming pared 0 bases from V and 2 bases from J, leaving 15 bases between. The CDR3 sequence is 16 residues long. Germline V gene lookup returns CDR1 DFQATT and CDR2 SNEGSKA (reference sequence). The CDR3 loop is CSARDIGQAFTDTQYF. CDR3 sequence (DNA): TGCAGTGCTAGAGATATCGGTCAGGCGTTCACAGATACGCAGTATTTT.

The CDR3 nucleotides read TGCAGCGTTGAAGGACTGGAGAGCTCCTACAATGAGCAGTTCTTC. It encodes CSVEGLESSYNEQFF. The rearrangement links TRBV29-1 to TRBJ2-1; no firm D call. The CDR3 is 15 residues long. Trimming removed 1 base at V and 0 bases at J, with 10 bases between. The germline V gene has CDR1 SQVTM and CDR2 ANQGSEA.

This clonotype was picked up a small number of times. The V and J genes are TRBV6-6 and TRBJ1-2, with a weak D call TRBD1 (6 bases). CDR1 is MNHNY, CDR2 SVGAGI, per germline (reference sequence). CDR3 size: 15 residues. The V and J ends lost 6 bases and 2 bases respectively, with 16 bases between them. Written as DNA, the CDR3 is TGTGCCAGCAGCCTTGAGACAGGAGTAAACTATGGCTACACCTTC. Amino acids: CASSLETGVNYGYTF.

The genes are TRBV7-6 and TRBJ2-5, with D possibly TRBD1 on 8 matching bases. Germline-derived CDR1 and CDR2 are SGHVS and FNYEAQ. This CDR3 is built from 18 residues. Trimming removed 4 bases from V and 2 bases from J, with 23 bases in between. In DNA form, the CDR3 reads TGTGCCAGCAGCTCTAGCGGCCAGGGGGCCTTGAGGCAAGAGACCCAGTACTTC. This gives the protein CASSSSGQGALRQETQYF.

This clonotype has only a few counts. V gene TRBV23-1 combines with J gene TRBJ2-1; TRBD1 might be the D (6 bases). Matching the DNA end better, TRBJ2-5 makes the J call doubtful. TRBV23-1 is an ORF for which the function is uncertain. The CDR3 has 15 residues. CDR3 residues: CASSQETRGRETQYF. In DNA, the CDR3 is TGCGCCAGCAGTCAAGAAACCAGGGGAAGGGAGACCCAGTACTTC.

This clonotype occurred a few times. CDR3 coding DNA: TGTGCCAGCAGTTACGGGACAATCGCCTATGGCTACACCTTC. This encodes CASSYGTIAYGYTF. The chain links TRBV6-2 or TRBV6-3 to TRBJ1-2, with D possibly being TRBD1 (6 bases). The CDR3 extends over 14 amino acids. Germline-derived CDR1 and CDR2 are MNHEY and SVGEGT. Trimming pared 2 bases from V and 4 bases from J, leaving 11 bases between.

V usage is TRBV11-2 and J usage is TRBJ2-7; D is unclear. V was trimmed by 3 bases and J by 3 bases, leaving 12 bases between them. The CDR3 sequence is 14 residues long. CDR1 SGHAT and CDR2 FQNNGV come from the germline V gene. In DNA, the CDR3 is TGTGCCAGCAGCTTGACGATCCTTAACTACGAGCAGTACTTC. Translating gives CASSLTILNYEQYF.